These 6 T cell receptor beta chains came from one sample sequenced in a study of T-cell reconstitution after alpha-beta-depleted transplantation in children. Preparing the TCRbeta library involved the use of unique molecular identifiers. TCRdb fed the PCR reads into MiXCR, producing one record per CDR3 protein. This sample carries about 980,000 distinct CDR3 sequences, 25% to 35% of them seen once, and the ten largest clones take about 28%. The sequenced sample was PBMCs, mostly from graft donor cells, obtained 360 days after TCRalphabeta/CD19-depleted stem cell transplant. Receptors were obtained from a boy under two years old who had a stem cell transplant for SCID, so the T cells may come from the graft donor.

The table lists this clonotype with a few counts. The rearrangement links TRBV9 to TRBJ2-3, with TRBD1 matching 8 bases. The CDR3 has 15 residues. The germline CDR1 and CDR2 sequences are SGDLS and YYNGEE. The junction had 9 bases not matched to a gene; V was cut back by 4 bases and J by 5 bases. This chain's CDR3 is CASSTGQGYGDTQYF. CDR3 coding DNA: TGTGCCAGCAGCACCGGACAGGGTTATGGAGATACGCAGTATTTT.

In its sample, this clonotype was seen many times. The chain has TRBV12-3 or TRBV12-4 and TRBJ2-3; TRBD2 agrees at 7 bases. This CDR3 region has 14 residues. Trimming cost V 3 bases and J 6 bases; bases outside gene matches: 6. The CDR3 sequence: CASSFGRGRDTQYF. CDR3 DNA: TGTGCCAGCAGTTTTGGGCGGGGGAGGGATACGCAGTATTTT.

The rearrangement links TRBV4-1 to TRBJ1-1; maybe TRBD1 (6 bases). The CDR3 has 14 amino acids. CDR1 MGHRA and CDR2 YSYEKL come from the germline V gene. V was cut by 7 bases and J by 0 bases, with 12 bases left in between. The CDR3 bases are TGCGCCAGCACCACCACAGGGATGAACACTGAAGCTTTCTTT. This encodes CASTTTGMNTEAFF.

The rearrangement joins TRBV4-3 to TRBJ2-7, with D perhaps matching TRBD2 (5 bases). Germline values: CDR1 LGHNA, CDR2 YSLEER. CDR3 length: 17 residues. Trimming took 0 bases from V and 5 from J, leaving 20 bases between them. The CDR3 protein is CASSQDGSRVGWDEQYF. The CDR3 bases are TGCGCCAGCAGCCAAGATGGGAGTAGGGTAGGATGGGACGAGCAGTACTTC.

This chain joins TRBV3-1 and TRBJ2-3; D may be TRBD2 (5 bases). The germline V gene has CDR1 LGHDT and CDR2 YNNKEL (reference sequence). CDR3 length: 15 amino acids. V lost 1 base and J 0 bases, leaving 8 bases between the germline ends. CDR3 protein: CASSQGTLSTDTQYF. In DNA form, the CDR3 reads TGTGCCAGCAGCCAAGGGACTCTAAGCACAGATACGCAGTATTTT.

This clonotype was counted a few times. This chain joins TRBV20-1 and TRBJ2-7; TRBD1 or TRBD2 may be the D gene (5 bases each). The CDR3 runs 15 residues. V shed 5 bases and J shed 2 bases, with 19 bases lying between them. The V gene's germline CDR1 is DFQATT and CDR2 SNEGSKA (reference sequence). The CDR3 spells CSAPRVGDRTYEQYF. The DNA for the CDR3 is TGCAGTGCTCCCCGAGTAGGGGACCGCACCTACGAGCAGTACTTC.